This TCR beta chain appears in the sequencing data of a study of CD8 T cells in Susac syndrome. After extraction with the RNeasy kit, about 0.5 to 1 ug of the RNA was reverse transcribed using random hexamers. Across 54 Vbeta and 13 Jbeta, TCR beta CDR3 was amplified with immunoSEQ multiplex PCR. Using its own MiXCR run on the immunoSEQ multiplex PCR reads, TCRdb lists one record per CDR3 protein. This sample has approximately 200,000 distinct CDR3 sequences; roughly 95% occur once, and the top ten carry 0.093%. The CDR3 covers 13 residues. The V gene end was trimmed by 6 bases and the J gene end by 6 bases; junction bases not matched to a gene: 5. Per the germline V gene, CDR1 is MRHNA and CDR2 is SNTAGT. Peripheral blood CD8+ and CD4+ T cells were profiled by TCR beta sequencing. Negative isolation yielded CD8+ and CD4+ T cells; FACS enriched TEMRA cells.

The clonotype comes from a human donor with multiple sclerosis. V gene TRBV6-4 combines with J gene TRBJ2-1, with 7 positions matching TRBD1. Sequencing input: CD4+ T cells from PBMCs. Written as DNA, the CDR3 is TGTGCCAGCAGACGGACAGGCAGCAATGAGCAGTTCTTC. Its translation: CASRRTGSNEQFF.